This TCR beta chain was obtained from a study of blood T cell repertoires in COVID-19. In the study overall: PBMCs, B-cell-depleted T cells, or T cells provided the cDNA or gDNA that made up the material.

The length of the CDR3 is 16 residues. J gave up 2 bases and V 1 base, and 2 bases lay outside the gene matches. Germline-derived CDR1 and CDR2 are MGHRA and YSYEKL. Two consecutive negative NP/OP PCR tests, clearance, or resolved symptoms defined Cohort 3 recovery. Authors' methods: It was from reference gene primer amplification that nucleated cell counts were estimated. Generated by immunoSEQ multiplex PCR, the TCRdb table keeps only in-frame clones and is missing some. The V and J calls and the clone size are those of that table, but D and trimming were determined from the DNA. Seen here are fewer than 450,000 clones, more than 75% observed once, and the top ten hold over 0.8%.

This TCR derives from a woman aged 25 to 39 who had recovered from COVID-19. The genes are TRBV4-1 and TRBJ2-1; 10 bases map to TRBD2. Material: PBMCs or T cells enriched from blood (not recorded which). The CDR3 protein is CASSQALAGAYNEQFF. The CDR3 region has the DNA TGCGCCAGCAGCCAAGCTCTAGCGGGGGCCTACAATGAGCAGTTCTTC.